This TCR beta chain was captured by sequencing in a study of T cell repertoires in cytomegalovirus infection. One entry per CDR3 protein, called by TCRdb with MiXCR from the reads. Of some 280,000 distinct CDR3 sequences listed, roughly 13% are singletons. CDR3 length: 14 residues. Per germline, CDR1 SNHLY and CDR2 FYNNEI. V dropped 6 bases and J dropped 5 bases, with 15 bases sitting between them. The chain employs TRBV2 and TRBJ2-3, with no clear D. This TCR derives from a human donor in good health (CMV status not recorded). Some clones in this sample may be carry-over from other donors' samples. Sequencing input: PBMCs. The DNA of the CDR3 is TGTGCCAGCAGCTCCGACCCAGTTCGAGATACGCAGTATTTT. This encodes CASSSDPVRDTQYF.